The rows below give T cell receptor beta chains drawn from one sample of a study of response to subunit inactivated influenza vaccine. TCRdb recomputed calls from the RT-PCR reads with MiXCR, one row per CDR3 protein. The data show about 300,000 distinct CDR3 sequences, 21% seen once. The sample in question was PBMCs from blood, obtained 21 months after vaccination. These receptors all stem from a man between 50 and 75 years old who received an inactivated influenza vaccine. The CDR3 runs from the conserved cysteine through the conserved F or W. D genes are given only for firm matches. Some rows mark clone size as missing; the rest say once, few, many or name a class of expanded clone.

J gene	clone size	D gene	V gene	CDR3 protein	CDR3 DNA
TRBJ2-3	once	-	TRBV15	CATSINTDTQYF	TGTGCCACCAGCATAAACACAGATACGCAGTATTTT
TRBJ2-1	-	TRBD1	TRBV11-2	CASSTPGVRGRKNEQFF	TGTGCCAGCAGCACGCCAGGTGTCAGGGGGCGCAAAAATGAGCAGTTCTTC
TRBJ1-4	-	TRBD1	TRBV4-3	CASSQDYRGVNEKLFF	TGCGCCAGCAGCCAAGATTACAGGGGCGTTAATGAAAAACTGTTTTTT
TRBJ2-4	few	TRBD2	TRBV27	CASSLSPGLASGLAKNIQYF	TGTGCCAGCAGTTTATCCCCCGGACTGGCTAGCGGGTTAGCCAAAAACATTCAGTACTTC
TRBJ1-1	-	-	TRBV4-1	CASSHLSSTEAFF	TGCGCCAGCAGCCATTTGTCGTCCACTGAAGCTTTCTTT
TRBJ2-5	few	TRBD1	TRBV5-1	CASKGQDQETQYF	TGCGCCAGCAAGGGACAGGACCAAGAGACCCAGTACTTC
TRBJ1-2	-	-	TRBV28	CASRGGRLLNYGYTF	TGTGCCAGCAGGGGGGGACGGCTACTTAACTATGGCTACACCTTC
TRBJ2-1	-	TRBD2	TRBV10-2	CASYRPQRGIHNEQFF	TGCGCCAGCTATCGGCCTCAGCGGGGGATACACAATGAGCAGTTCTTC
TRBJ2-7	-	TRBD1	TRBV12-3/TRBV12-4	CASSWDRGLGEQYF	TGTGCCAGCAGTTGGGACAGGGGTTTAGGCGAGCAGTACTTC
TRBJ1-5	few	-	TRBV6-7	CASRGTSSNQPQHF	TGTGCCAGCAGGGGGACGTCGAGCAATCAGCCCCAGCATTTT
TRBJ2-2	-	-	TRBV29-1	CSVQNTGELFF	TGCAGCGTTCAGAACACCGGGGAGCTGTTTTTT
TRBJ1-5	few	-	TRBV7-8	CASSLGRRAPSNQPQHF	TGTGCCAGCAGCCTAGGGCGGAGGGCTCCTAGCAATCAGCCCCAGCATTTT
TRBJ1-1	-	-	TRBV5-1	CASSLARVEAFF	TGCGCCAGCAGCTTGGCCAGGGTTGAAGCTTTCTTT
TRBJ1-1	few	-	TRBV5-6	CASSSMRREHGTEAFF	TGTGCCAGCAGCTCCATGCGGAGGGAACATGGCACTGAAGCTTTCTTT
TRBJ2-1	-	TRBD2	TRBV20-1	CSASRGGGNSYNEQFF	TGCAGTGCTAGCCGGGGGGGGGGGAACTCCTACAATGAGCAGTTCTTC
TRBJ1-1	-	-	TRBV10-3	CAIRQGPDTEAFF	TGTGCCATCAGGCAGGGGCCGGACACTGAAGCTTTCTTT
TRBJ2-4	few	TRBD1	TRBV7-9	CASSLGGWGTGSGIQYF	TGTGCCAGCAGCTTAGGAGGTTGGGGGACAGGGAGTGGCATTCAGTACTTC
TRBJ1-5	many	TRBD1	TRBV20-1	CSATRPGGDQPQHF	TGCAGTGCTACCCGACCAGGGGGCGATCAGCCCCAGCATTTT
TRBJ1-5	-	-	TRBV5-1	CASSPGGSGVDQPQHF	TGCGCCAGCAGCCCTGGGGGCTCAGGGGTCGATCAGCCCCAGCATTTT
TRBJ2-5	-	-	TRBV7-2	CASSSGRETQYF	TGTGCCAGCAGCTCCGGAAGAGAGACCCAGTACTTC
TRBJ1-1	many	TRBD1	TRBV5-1	CASSQTMTGTNEAFF	TGCGCCAGCAGCCAAACCATGACAGGGACCAATGAAGCTTTCTTT
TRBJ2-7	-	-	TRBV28	CASSARRGSYEQYF	TGTGCCAGCAGTGCCCGACGGGGGTCCTACGAGCAGTACTTC
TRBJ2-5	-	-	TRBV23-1	CASSPTVRIQETQYF	TGCGCCAGCAGTCCCACGGTGAGGATCCAAGAGACCCAGTACTTC
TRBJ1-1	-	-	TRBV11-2	CASRAMNTEAFF	TGTGCCAGCAGGGCGATGAACACTGAAGCTTTCTTT
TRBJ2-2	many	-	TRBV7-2	CASSRDYTGELFF	TGTGCCAGCAGCCGAGATTACACCGGGGAGCTGTTTTTT
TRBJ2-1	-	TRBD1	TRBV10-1	CASSEQGRYNEQFF	TGCGCCAGCAGTGAACAGGGGCGATACAATGAGCAGTTCTTC
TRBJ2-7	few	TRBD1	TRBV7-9	CASSPGRRGSYEQYF	TGTGCCAGCAGCCCCGGGCGCAGGGGGTCCTACGAGCAGTACTTC
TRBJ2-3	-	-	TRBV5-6	CASCQRSTDTQYF	TGTGCCAGCTGCCAGAGGAGCACAGATACGCAGTATTTT
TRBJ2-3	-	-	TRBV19	CASSIVGEDTQYF	TGTGCCAGTAGTATAGTAGGGGAGGATACGCAGTATTTT
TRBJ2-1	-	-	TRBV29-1	CSVGFGNEQFF	TGCAGCGTTGGCTTTGGTAATGAGCAGTTCTTC
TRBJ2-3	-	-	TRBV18	CASSRSGPPRDTQYF	TGTGCCAGCTCAAGATCGGGACCGCCGCGGGATACGCAGTATTTT
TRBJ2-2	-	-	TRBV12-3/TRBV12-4	CASSLWGRWTGELFF	TGTGCCAGCAGTTTATGGGGGCGCTGGACCGGGGAGCTGTTTTTT
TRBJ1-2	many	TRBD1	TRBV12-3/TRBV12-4	CASSLGTGNGYTF	TGTGCCAGCAGTTTAGGGACAGGGAATGGCTACACCTTC
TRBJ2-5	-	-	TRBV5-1	CASSKGLETQYF	TGCGCCAGCAGCAAGGGTTTGGAGACCCAGTACTTC
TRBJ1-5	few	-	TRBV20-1	CSARGRAGGEDSQPQHF	TGCAGTGCTAGAGGACGGGCGGGGGGCGAGGATTCTCAGCCCCAGCATTTT
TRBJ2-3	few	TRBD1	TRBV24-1	CATSDSGNRGPRDTQYF	TGTGCCACCAGTGATTCCGGCAACAGGGGGCCCAGAGATACGCAGTATTTT
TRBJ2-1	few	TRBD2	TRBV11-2	CASKKLPGLAGGNEQFF	TGTGCCAGCAAAAAGTTACCGGGACTAGCGGGTGGCAATGAGCAGTTCTTC
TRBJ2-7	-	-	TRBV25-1	CASSPFLVVEGEQYF	TGTGCCAGCAGCCCATTTCTAGTCGTAGAGGGCGAGCAGTACTTC
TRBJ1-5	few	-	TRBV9	CASSVGGRSNQPQHF	TGTGCCAGCAGCGTAGGTGGGAGAAGTAACCAGCCCCAGCATTTT
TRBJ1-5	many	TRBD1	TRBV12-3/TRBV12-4	CASRLTGGVQPQHF	TGTGCCAGCAGGCTCACAGGGGGGGTTCAGCCCCAGCATTTT
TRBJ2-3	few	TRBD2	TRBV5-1	CASSVAGEDTQYF	TGCGCCAGCAGTGTAGCGGGGGAAGATACGCAGTATTTT
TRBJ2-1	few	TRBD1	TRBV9	CASSVATGVHNEQFF	TGTGCCAGCAGCGTGGCGACAGGGGTGCACAATGAGCAGTTCTTC
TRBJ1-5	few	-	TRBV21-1	CASSNSRGHNNQPQHF	TGTGCCAGCAGCAATAGCAGGGGGCATAACAATCAGCCCCAGCATTTT
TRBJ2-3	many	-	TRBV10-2	CASRGDRLADTQYF	TGCGCCAGCAGAGGCGATAGATTGGCAGATACGCAGTATTTT
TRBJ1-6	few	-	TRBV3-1	CASSQDSIGDSPLHF	TGTGCCAGCAGCCAAGATTCTATTGGGGACTCACCCCTCCACTTT
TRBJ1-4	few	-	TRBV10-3	CAISSRGVATNEKLFF	TGTGCCATCAGTTCTCGAGGAGTTGCAACTAATGAAAAACTGTTTTTT
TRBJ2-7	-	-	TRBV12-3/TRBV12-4	CASTSAGYEQYF	TGTGCCAGCACCTCTGCGGGCTACGAGCAGTACTTC
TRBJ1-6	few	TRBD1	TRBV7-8	CASSLTGVRRPYNSPLHF	TGTGCCAGCAGTTTGACAGGGGTTCGTCGGCCCTATAATTCACCCCTCCACTTT
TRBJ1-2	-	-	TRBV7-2	CASTPGIRYGYTF	TGTGCCAGCACCCCCGGGATTCGCTATGGCTACACCTTC
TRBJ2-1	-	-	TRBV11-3	CASSLQGTSSYNEQFF	TGTGCCAGCAGCTTACAAGGGACAAGCTCCTACAATGAGCAGTTCTTC
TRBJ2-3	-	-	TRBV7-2	CASSKTGARGADTQYF	TGTGCCAGCAGCAAAACAGGGGCCAGGGGGGCAGATACGCAGTATTTT
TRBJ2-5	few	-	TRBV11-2	CASSGGLGTFQETQYF	TGTGCCAGCAGCGGAGGGTTGGGCACCTTCCAAGAGACCCAGTACTTC
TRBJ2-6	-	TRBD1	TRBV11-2	CASSLLLRGRGRSSDVLTF	TGTGCCAGCAGCTTACTTCTGCGTGGCAGGGGGCGATCTAGCGACGTCCTGACTTTC
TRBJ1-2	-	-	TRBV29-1	CSVVGQSNYGYTF	TGCAGCGTTGTAGGACAGAGTAATTATGGCTACACCTTC
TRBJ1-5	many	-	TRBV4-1	CASSQAEYSNQPQHF	TGCGCCAGCAGCCAAGCGGAATATAGCAATCAGCCCCAGCATTTT